The 26 T cell receptor beta chains given below trace back to one sample, sequenced in a study of OX40 agonist ivuxolimab in advanced cancers. The method was immunoSEQ multiplex PCR; TCRdb's version includes in-frame clones alone and lacks a portion of them. Of fewer than 100,000 clones in the sample, 93% were seen once. The specimen was CD4+ or CD8+ T cells sorted from blood, collected in a trial of the OX40 agonist ivuxolimab. These receptors were obtained from an adult with an advanced solid tumor such as melanoma, head and neck, liver or kidney cancer.

V usage is TRBV28 and J usage is TRBJ1-4; D gene ambiguous. This CDR3 comprises 17 residues. V lost 1 base, J lost 5 bases, and 17 bases lay in between. Germline V gives CDR1 MDHEN, CDR2 SYDVKM. CDR3 in amino acids: CASSLYEVRGRNEKLFF. In DNA form, the CDR3 reads TGTGCCAGCAGTTTATATGAAGTTCGGGGAAGGAATGAAAAACTGTTTTTT.

The chain combines TRBV4-1 with TRBJ2-2, with a tentative D call TRBD1 (5 bases). Germline assignment: CDR1 MGHRA and CDR2 YSYEKL. Trimming stripped 7 bases from V and 0 bases from J, with 9 bases between. The CDR3 consists of 14 residues. CDR3 amino acids: CASKGRANTGELFF. As DNA, the CDR3 is TGCGCCAGCAAGGGCAGGGCGAACACCGGGGAGCTGTTTTTT.

The chain uses TRBV2 and TRBJ1-5; D is perhaps TRBD1 (5 bases). Trimming stripped 6 bases from V and 3 bases from J, with 18 bases between. The CDR3 sequence is 16 residues long. In germline, CDR1 is SNHLY, CDR2 FYNNEI. CDR3 bases: TGTGCCAGCAGCCCCTTCCCGACAGAGCCCAATCAGCCCCAGCATTTT. Translation: CASSPFPTEPNQPQHF.

The chain uses TRBV27 and TRBJ2-7; D is tentatively TRBD1 or TRBD2 (6 bases each). Germline V lookup: CDR1 MNHEY, CDR2 SMNVEV (reference sequence). Trimming took 3 bases from V and 5 from J, leaving 14 bases between them. The CDR3 covers 14 residues. The CDR3 DNA sequence: TGTGCCAGCAGTTTGGGGGGCCAGGTTAACGAGCAGTACTTC. Protein: CASSLGGQVNEQYF.

The rearrangement links TRBV11-2 to TRBJ2-1; the match to TRBD2 covers 11 bases. Germline loops: CDR1 SGHAT, CDR2 FQNNGV. The CDR3 length is 17 residues. V was pared by 3 bases and J by 7 bases, with 11 bases of the junction left unmatched. The CDR3, as DNA: TGTGCCAGCAGCTTTGACCCCGCTAGCGGGGGGTGGAATGAGCAGTTCTTC. This encodes CASSFDPASGGWNEQFF.

This chain links TRBV7-5 with TRBJ2-1; the table names TRBD2, a call not compared with the DNA. TRBV7-5 is classified as a pseudogene. The CDR3 consists of 20 residues. The CDR3 nucleotides read TGTGCCAGAAGCTTAGTAAAGGGACTAGCCTCGACGAGCTCCTACAATGAGCAGTTCTTC. This sequence encodes CARSLVKGLASTSSYNEQFF.

The chain recombines TRBV13 with TRBJ2-1; TRBD2 might be the D (5 bases). CDR3 length: 12 amino acids. Germline V CDR1 and CDR2: PRHDT, FYEKMQ (reference sequence). The V gene lost 5 bases and the J gene lost 7 bases, with 9 bases spanning the gap. This CDR3 reads CASSRGSNEQFF. The DNA for the CDR3 is TGTGCCAGCAGCCGGGGAAGTAATGAGCAGTTCTTC.

V usage is TRBV11-2 and J usage is TRBJ2-7; the D is unclear. CDR3 size: 15 residues. The germline CDR1 and CDR2 sequences are SGHAT and FQNNGV. With 3 bases removed from V and 2 bases from J, the gap between germline ends came to 14 bases. The CDR3 sequence: CASSLYLGPTYEQYF. CDR3 bases: TGTGCCAGCAGCTTGTATTTGGGTCCTACCTACGAGCAGTACTTC.

The chain is built from TRBV7-2 and TRBJ2-3; weak D call: TRBD1 (6 bases). Germline V lookup: CDR1 SGHTA, CDR2 FQGNSA. V was trimmed by 1 base and J by 2 bases, leaving 16 bases between them. The CDR3 is made up of 17 amino acids. CDR3 nucleotides: TGTGCCAGCAGCTTAGAATGGGGGACACATTACACAGATACGCAGTATTTT. It translates to CASSLEWGTHYTDTQYF.

This rearrangement joins TRBV4-3 to TRBJ2-6, with 7 bases fitting TRBD1. J was trimmed by 0 bases and V by 0 bases; bases with no gene match: 5. The CDR3 is 18 residues long. CDR1 and CDR2 (germline): LGHNA, YSLEER. The CDR3 DNA reads as TGCGCCAGCAGCCAAGACTCGACAGGGCGCTCTGGGGCCAACGTCCTGACTTTC. Translated, it gives CASSQDSTGRSGANVLTF.

V gene TRBV5-5 combines with J gene TRBJ2-7; D might be TRBD1 (5 bases). Germline loops: CDR1 SGHKS, CDR2 YYEKEE (reference sequence). V shed 2 bases and J shed 1 base, with 7 bases lying between them. The CDR3 is made up of 13 amino acids. For the CDR3, the DNA is TGTGCCAGCAGCTTACAGGAATCCTACGAGCAGTACTTC. Residues: CASSLQESYEQYF.

The rearrangement joins TRBV5-6 to TRBJ2-5, with D maybe TRBD1 (6 bases). V gave up 3 bases and J gave up 1 base, with 19 bases separating them. Germline V lookup: CDR1 SGHDT, CDR2 YYEEEE. There are 17 residues in the CDR3. CDR3 in DNA: TGTGCCAGCAGCTCTGAGCCCACAGGGCCCTCCCAAGAGACCCAGTACTTC. As protein: CASSSEPTGPSQETQYF. The full variable domain, its missing parts supplied by reference TRBV5-6 and TRBJ2-5, is DAGVTQSPTHLIKTRGQQVTLRCSPKSGHDTVSWYQQALGQGPQFIFQYYEEEERQRGNFPDRFSGHQFPNYSSELNVNALLLGDSALYLCASSSEPTGPSQETQYFGPGTRLLVL.

The V call is TRBV27, the J call TRBJ2-7; TRBD2 agrees at 7 bases. Germline CDR1 and CDR2: MNHEY and SMNVEV (reference sequence). The length of the CDR3 is 15 residues. J lost 3 bases, V lost 2 bases, and 7 bases had no gene match. This CDR3 reads CASSLEGGRSYEQYF. The CDR3 region has the DNA TGTGCCAGCAGTTTAGAGGGCGGGAGAAGCTACGAGCAGTACTTC.

The V and J genes are TRBV25-1 and TRBJ1-4; D possibly corresponds to TRBD1 (5 bases). The germline gives CDR1 MGHDK, CDR2 SYGVNS. The V end lost 6 bases, the J end lost 6 bases, and 8 bases lay between the germline ends. The CDR3 totals 12 residues. DNA of the CDR3: TGTGCCAGCAGGGGGGACTATGAAAAACTGTTTTTT. Translation: CASRGDYEKLFF.

The rearrangement joins TRBV7-9 to TRBJ2-3; D is perhaps TRBD1 (6 bases). This CDR3 spans 15 amino acids. Trimming took off 1 base at V and 2 bases at J, with 10 bases between the two ends. Germline CDR1 is SEHNR and CDR2 is FQNEAQ (reference sequence). As DNA, the CDR3 is TGTGCCAGCAGCTTAGTTGGGGGCGACACAGATACGCAGTATTTT. This translates into CASSLVGGDTDTQYF.

J is TRBJ2-3 and V is TRBV27; D may match TRBD1 or TRBD2 (5 bases each). V was shortened by 0 bases and J by 3 bases, with 19 bases between the two germline ends. The CDR3 extends over 18 amino acids. Germline V lookup: CDR1 MNHEY, CDR2 SMNVEV (reference sequence). The DNA for the CDR3 is TGTGCCAGCAGTTTATCGCCCCCGGGGACCGCAGGGACAGATACGCAGTATTTT. It codes for CASSLSPPGTAGTDTQYF.

This chain connects TRBV10-3 to TRBJ2-7; 7 nucleotides agree with TRBD1. Germline CDR1 and CDR2: ENHRY and SYGVKD. Trimming removed 6 bases from V and 4 bases from J; junction bases left unmatched: 6. This CDR3 has 13 residues. Written as DNA, the CDR3 is TGTGCCATCAGAACAGGGGATACGTACGAGCAGTACTTC. Amino acids: CAIRTGDTYEQYF.

The genes are TRBV5-8 and TRBJ2-2, with 10 bases aligning to TRBD2. The V gene's germline CDR1 is SGHTS and CDR2 YDEGEE. V shed 2 bases, J shed 2 bases, and the junction held 3 bases outside the gene matches. The CDR3 has 16 amino acids. The CDR3 DNA is TGTGCCAGCAGCTTCGGGACTAGCGCAAACACCGGGGAGCTGTTTTTT. The encoded protein is CASSFGTSANTGELFF. The full variable domain, with the rest looked up from reference TRBV5-8 and TRBJ2-2, is EAGVTQSPTHLIKTRGQQATLRCSPISGHTSVYWYQQALGLGLQFLLWYDEGEERNRGNFPPRFSGRQFPNYSSELNVNALELEDSALYLCASSFGTSANTGELFFGEGSRLTVL.

The V call is TRBV5-1, the J call TRBJ1-1; maybe TRBD1 (5 bases). This CDR3 is built from 13 residues. In germline, CDR1 is SGHRS, CDR2 YFSETQ. Trimming left V 2 bases short and J 4 bases short, with 9 bases between. As DNA, the CDR3 is TGCGCCAGCAGCTTAGACACAGGCACTGAAGCTTTCTTT. This encodes CASSLDTGTEAFF.

This chain links TRBV28 with TRBJ1-4; D ambiguous. The germline gives CDR1 MDHEN, CDR2 SYDVKM. V was cut by 11 bases and J by 3 bases, with 13 bases left in between. The CDR3 contains 13 residues. In DNA form, the CDR3 reads TGTGCCGTCCGGGAGGTACCTAATGAAAAACTGTTTTTT. Translation: CAVREVPNEKLFF.

V is TRBV13 and J is TRBJ1-2; 10 nucleotides line up with TRBD1. In germline, CDR1 is PRHDT, CDR2 FYEKMQ (reference sequence). CDR3 size: 16 residues. With 4 bases clipped from V and 8 bases from J, the junction kept 13 bases outside the gene matches. The CDR3 DNA follows: TGTGCCAGCAGCTCCCAAGAACGGACAGGGGGACGGGGCTACACCTTC. This gives the protein CASSSQERTGGRGYTF.

The chain joins TRBV12-5 to TRBJ1-5; D gene uncertain. The germline gives CDR1 LGHNT, CDR2 FRNRAP. The CDR3 has 13 residues. V gave up 1 base and J gave up 5 bases, with 6 bases separating them. In nucleotides, the CDR3 is TGTGCTAGTGGTTTGGAGGGTTATCAGCCCCAGCATTTT. Its translation is CASGLEGYQPQHF.

This clone was counted only a few times. This rearrangement joins TRBV18 to TRBJ2-7, with D perhaps TRBD2 (5 bases). Germline V CDR1 and CDR2: KGHSH, LQKENI. V was shortened by 2 bases and J by 6 bases, with 5 bases between the two germline ends. The CDR3 runs 11 residues. The CDR3 protein is CASSPGGEQYF. The CDR3 nucleotides are TGTGCCAGCTCACCAGGAGGCGAGCAGTACTTC.

This clone was seen a handful of times. V is TRBV10-2 and J is TRBJ1-5; a possible D gene is TRBD1 (5 bases). Germline V gene lookup returns CDR1 WSHSY and CDR2 SAAADI. Deletions cut 4 bases from V and 4 bases from J, with 5 bases between. CDR3 length: 12 amino acids. The CDR3 DNA follows: TGCGCCAGCAGTGGGGGGAATCAGCCCCAGCATTTT. Translating gives CASSGGNQPQHF.

This chain links TRBV10-2 with TRBJ1-4; D ambiguous. The CDR3 consists of 11 residues. Trimming cost V 6 bases and J 8 bases, with 7 bases left between them. Germline assignment: CDR1 WSHSY and CDR2 SAAADI. The CDR3 here is CASSPREKLFF. The CDR3 DNA is TGCGCCAGCAGCCCCAGGGAAAAACTGTTTTTT.

V gene TRBV30 combines with J gene TRBJ2-7; D possibly corresponds to TRBD1 (5 bases). The length of the CDR3 is 11 residues. Germline assignment: CDR1 GTSNPN and CDR2 SVGIG (reference sequence). Trimming stripped 6 bases from V and 3 bases from J, with 9 bases between. This CDR3 reads CACRVSYEQYF. CDR3 sequence (DNA): TGTGCCTGCAGGGTTAGCTACGAGCAGTACTTC.